This T cell receptor (beta chain) appears in the sequencing data of a study of blood T cell repertoires in COVID-19. Study in general: Collection of acute and convalescent COVID-19 samples took place in the United States, Italy and Spain.

In germline, CDR1 is LNHDA, CDR2 SQIVND (reference sequence). The length of the CDR3 is 14 residues. V was pared by 7 bases and J by 3 bases, with 5 bases of the junction left unmatched. Participants reported their clinical history, and cohort assignment relied on those reports. The assay was immunoSEQ multiplex PCR, and TCRdb's table has in-frame clones only and misses some. The table includes 200,000 to 250,000 clones, 82% detected once. The sample consisted of PBMCs or T cells enriched from blood (not recorded which). This chain links TRBV19 with TRBJ1-1; TRBD1 matches 10 bases. This clonotype was obtained from a man between 35 and 55 years old who had recovered from COVID-19. This chain's CDR3 is CASTLTGGYTEAFF. Here the CDR3 DNA reads TGTGCCAGTACTTTGACAGGGGGCTACACTGAAGCTTTCTTT. Combining the CDR3 with reference TRBV19 and TRBJ1-1 gives the whole variable domain DGGITQSPKYLFRKEGQNVTLSCEQNLNHDAMYWYRQDPGQGLRLIYYSQIVNDFQKGDIAEGYSVSREKKESFPLTVTSAQKNPTAFYLCASTLTGGYTEAFFGQGTRLTVV.